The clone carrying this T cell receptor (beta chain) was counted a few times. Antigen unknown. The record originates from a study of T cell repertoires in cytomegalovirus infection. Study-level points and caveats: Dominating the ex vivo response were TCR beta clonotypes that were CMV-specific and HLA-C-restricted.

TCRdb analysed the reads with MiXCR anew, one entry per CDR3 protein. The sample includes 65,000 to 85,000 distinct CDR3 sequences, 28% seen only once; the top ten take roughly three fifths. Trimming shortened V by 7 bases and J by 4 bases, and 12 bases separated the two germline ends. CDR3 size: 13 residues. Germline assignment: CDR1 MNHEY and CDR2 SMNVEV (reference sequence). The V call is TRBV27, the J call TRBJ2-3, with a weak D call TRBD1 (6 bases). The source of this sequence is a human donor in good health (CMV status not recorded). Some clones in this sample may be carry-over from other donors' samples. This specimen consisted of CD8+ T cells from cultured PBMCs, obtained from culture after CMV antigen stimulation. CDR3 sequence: CASMYRAADTQYF. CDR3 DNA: TGTGCCAGCATGTACAGGGCGGCAGATACGCAGTATTTT.